The clone carrying this TCR beta chain was seen ten or more times. Antigen specificity is unknown. Germline lookup yields CDR1 SGHRS and CDR2 YFSETQ. This CDR3 has 14 amino acids. V lost 0 bases to trimming and J lost 5 bases, with 9 bases between them. Time point defined: newly diagnosed GD, antithyroid drugs for less than 3 months. Preparation of the TCR library used RNA extracted from PBMCs. The data were taken from a study of regulatory T cells in long-lasting Graves disease. The study's findings and limits: Favored usage of TRBV28, TRBJ1-2 and TRBJ2-5 was recorded in persistent disease.

TCR beta libraries were built with iRepertoire HTBI primers and Arm-PCR of CDR3 regions. Using its own MiXCR run on the multiplex PCR reads, TCRdb lists one record per CDR3 protein. The data contain 500,000 or so distinct CDR3 sequences, around 15% of them seen just once; the ten biggest clones take up 17%. The same data also contributed to another study, on T cells in Graves' hyperthyroidism and ophthalmopathy.

The clonotype originates from a woman between 50 and 59 years old with Graves disease. The sequences come from peripheral blood mononuclear cells (PBMCs), collected at new diagnosis, from a patient treated with antithyroid drugs. The chain joins TRBV5-1 to TRBJ2-4, with D tentatively TRBD2 (6 bases). The CDR3 loop is CASSLAGGENIQYF. The DNA of the CDR3 is TGCGCCAGCAGCTTGGCCGGGGGAGAAAACATTCAGTACTTC. The whole variable domain, remainder taken from reference TRBV5-1 and TRBJ2-4, is KAGVTQTPRYLIKTRGQQVTLSCSPISGHRSVSWYQQTPGQGLQFLFEYFSETQRNKGNFPGRFSGRQFSNSRSEMNVSTLELGDSALYLCASSLAGGENIQYFGAGTRLSVL.